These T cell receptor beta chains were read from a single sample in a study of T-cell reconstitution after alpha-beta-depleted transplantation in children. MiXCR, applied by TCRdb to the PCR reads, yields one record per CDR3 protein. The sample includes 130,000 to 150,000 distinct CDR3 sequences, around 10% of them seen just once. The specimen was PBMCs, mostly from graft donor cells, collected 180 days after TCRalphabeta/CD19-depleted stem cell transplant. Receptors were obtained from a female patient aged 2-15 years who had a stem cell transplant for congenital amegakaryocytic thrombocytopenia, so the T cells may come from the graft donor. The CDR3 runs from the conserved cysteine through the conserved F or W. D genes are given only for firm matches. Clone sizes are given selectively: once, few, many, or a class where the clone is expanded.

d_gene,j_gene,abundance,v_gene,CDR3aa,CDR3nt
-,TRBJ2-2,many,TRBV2,CASAQVYTGELFF,TGTGCCAGTGCGCAGGTTTACACCGGGGAGCTGTTTTTT
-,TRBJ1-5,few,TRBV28,CASSLWNRVRQPQHF,TGTGCCAGCAGTTTATGGAACAGGGTGCGTCAGCCCCAGCATTTT
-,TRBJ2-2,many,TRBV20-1,CSAPRGNTGELFF,TGCAGTGCTCCACGGGGGAACACCGGGGAGCTGTTTTTT
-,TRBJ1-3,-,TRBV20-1,CSARVPYPYSGNTIYF,TGCAGTGCTAGAGTCCCTTACCCATACTCTGGAAACACCATATATTTT
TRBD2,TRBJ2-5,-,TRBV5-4,CASNERGFQETQYF,TGTGCCAGCAACGAGCGGGGATTCCAAGAGACCCAGTACTTC
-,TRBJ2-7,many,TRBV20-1,CSARDPGGGQYF,TGCAGTGCTAGAGATCCCGGGGGCGGGCAGTACTTC
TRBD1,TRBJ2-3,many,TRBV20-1,CSARGTGGLTDTQYF,TGCAGTGCTAGAGGGACAGGGGGCTTAACAGATACGCAGTATTTT
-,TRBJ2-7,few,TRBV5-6,CAMGPGLLSYEQYF,TGTGCCATGGGCCCCGGGCTCCTCTCCTACGAGCAGTACTTC
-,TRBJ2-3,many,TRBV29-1,CSVEASSDTQYF,TGCAGCGTTGAGGCTAGCTCAGATACGCAGTATTTT
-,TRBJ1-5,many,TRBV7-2,CASSLEAGRDQPQHF,TGTGCCAGCAGCTTAGAGGCAGGGAGAGACCAGCCCCAGCATTTT
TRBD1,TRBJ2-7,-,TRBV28,CATTPGQVSYEQYF,TGTGCCACAACCCCGGGACAGGTGTCCTACGAGCAGTACTTC
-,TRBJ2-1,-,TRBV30,CAWSVRLLEYNEQFF,TGTGCCTGGAGTGTTCGTTTATTAGAGTACAATGAGCAGTTCTTC
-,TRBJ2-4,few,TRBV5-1,CASSWDLFEANIQYF,TGCGCCAGCAGCTGGGATTTGTTTGAAGCAAACATTCAGTACTTC
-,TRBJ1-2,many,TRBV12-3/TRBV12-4,CASSPTARSGYGYTF,TGTGCCAGCAGTCCCACCGCCCGGTCTGGCTATGGCTACACCTTC
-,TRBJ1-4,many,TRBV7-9,CASSLGGTNEKLFF,TGTGCCAGCAGCCTAGGGGGAACTAATGAAAAACTGTTTTTT